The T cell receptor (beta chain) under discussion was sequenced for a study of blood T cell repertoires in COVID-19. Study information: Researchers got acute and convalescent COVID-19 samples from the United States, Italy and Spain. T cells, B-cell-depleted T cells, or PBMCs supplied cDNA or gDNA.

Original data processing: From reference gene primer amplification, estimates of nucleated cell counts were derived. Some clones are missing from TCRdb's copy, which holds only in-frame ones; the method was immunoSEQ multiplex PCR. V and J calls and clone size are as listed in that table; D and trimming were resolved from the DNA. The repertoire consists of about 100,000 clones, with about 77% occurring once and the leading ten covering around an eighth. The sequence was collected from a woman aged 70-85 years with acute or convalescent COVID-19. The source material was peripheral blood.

CDR3 amino acids: CASSPSRTSGGVVDTQYF. The CDR3, as DNA: TGTGCCAGCAGCCCGTCCCGGACTAGCGGGGGAGTGGTGGATACGCAGTATTTT. The genes are TRBV7-8 and TRBJ2-3; TRBD2 matches at 13 bases. The J segment lost 6 bases and the V segment lost 5 bases, leaving 14 bases of the junction unmatched. Germline CDR1 and CDR2: SGHVS and FQNEAQ. The CDR3 length is 18 residues.